The source of this T cell receptor beta chain is a study of shared clonotypes between healthy human individuals (TCRdb year 2020). The study in broad terms: A couple of women and a few men aged 18 to 49 years were included in the cohort. Per donor, three plates each were used for CD4 naive and CD4 memory, two for CD8 naive, and one for CD8 memory. To estimate repertoire size and how much clonotypes are shared between individuals, the study performed deep sequencing of blood TCR repertoires from five healthy adults. Libraries were prepared and TCR repertoires were sequenced by different laboratories using diverse techniques, in order to increase sequencing depth and limit assay-specific biases. Leukapheresis yielded between about 0.9 and 9 billion PBMCs per donor. General findings and caveats noted by the study authors: Approximately 5% of naive CD4, 3.5% of naive CD8, approximately 2% of memory CD4, and 0.4% of memory CD8 clonotypes were shared across several donors. The genetic and exposure-history diversity represented was limited by the small number of donors. Naive subsets generally had larger estimated clonotype richness than memory subsets did. Based on pairwise subsampling, the degree of clonotype sharing among donors was expected to be affected by sequencing depth. Rarefaction of sorted-subset datasets indicated incomplete sequencing despite the large sequencing depth. Clonotypes shared by all four sorted-subset donors showed higher generation probabilities than non-shared clonotypes. Sampling was restricted to blood, and TCR repertoires in tissue are likely to differ from TCR repertoires in blood.

TCR CDR3 regions were amplified from genomic DNA by multiplex PCR using the deep immunoSEQ assay. Extracted genomic DNA from each cell subset was spread evenly across all wells of several immunoSEQ 96-well plates, with each plate serving as a replicate. For sorted subsets, each replicate PCR was loaded with approximately 190 ng genomic DNA, equivalent to 30,000 or so T cell genomes. Purified libraries were measured with a Qubit 3.0 fluorometer, size-checked on a Bioanalyzer 2100, and measured again with the KAPA Library Quantification kit. Each immunoSEQ 96-well plate was sequenced on its own single-read 150-cycle Illumina NextSeq 550 flow cell. Regarding the original processing steps: Because only junctional sequences without quality scores were contained in the immunoSEQ output, filtering matching that applied to full-length reads could not be performed. Sequences were annotated with PyIR, a Python wrapper for IgBLAST v1.9, using IMGT germline references to assign V/J genes and CDR3. Reads were removed for weak V/J assignments (E-value above 1e-6), missing CDR3, stop codons, out-of-frame junctions, or ambiguous translated residues. A V3J clonotype was defined by an identical inferred V gene, J gene, and CDR3 amino acid sequence. Percentage overlap between repertoires was calculated by dividing the number of shared unique clonotypes by the size of the smaller repertoire. Repertoire richness was assessed with RTK rarefaction, the Chao1 estimator, and Recon v2.1 estimates of unobserved clonotypes. Generation probabilities were computed with OLGA for all TCRbeta clonotypes obtained by the gDNA method from a handful of donors. Drawn from immuneACCESS, this table holds only the in-frame rearrangements with V and J called that TCRdb kept. Clones are partly lost; checked studies trace under half to an unresolved V gene and leave the rest unexplained. V and J calls and clone size are those listed in that table; D and trimming were worked out from the DNA. Within this sample are approximately 1.9 million clones, with around 93% of them counted one time only. The ten top clones hold around 1.7% of the sample.

Turning to this clone: What this receptor recognizes is not known. Base qualities were left out, and no much larger clone turns up one base away.

CD8 naive samples consisted of CD45RO-negative cells that were positively selected for CCR7, yielding a CD45RA+CCR7+ population without TemRA cells. The donors were healthy, HIV-negative adults with no recently reported acute infections or vaccinations. Only Caucasian adults living in Nashville, Tennessee, USA were represented among the donors. Blood was obtained by leukapheresis, after which PBMCs were separated by Ficoll-Histopaque density gradient centrifugation and cryopreserved in liquid nitrogen vapor phase. Purity and quantity of every magnetically sorted T cell population were checked by analytical flow cytometry. Genomic DNA was isolated from each sorted fraction and quantified by UV absorbance on a Nanodrop 2000c. The germline V gene specifies MDHEN as CDR1 and SYDVKM as CDR2. The CDR3 runs 14 amino acids, cysteine and phenylalanine included. Kept here is only the CDR3 DNA, which spans 42 bases and is read in frame from base 1. V was cut back by 6 bases and J by 9 bases, leaving a gap of 18 bases between them.

The sequenced material came from naive CD8+ T cells from PBMCs. The cell subset or site tag for this specimen amounts to: CD45RA+CCR7+. The sequence was obtained from a man aged 18 to 30 in good health. Some clones in this sample may be carry-over from other donors' samples. The sequence links TRBV28 to TRBJ2-1; the D gene lacks a confident call. The CDR3 is CASSRHTYIGEQFF. The bases are TGTGCCAGCAGCCGGCACACCTATATTGGTGAGCAGTTCTTC. With all but the CDR3 taken from the reference TRBV28 and TRBJ2-1 genes, the full variable domain is: DVKVTQSSRYLVKRTGEKVFLECVQDMDHENMFWYRQDPGLGLRLIYFSYDVKMKEKGDIPEGYSVSREKKERFSLILESASTNQTSMYLCASSRHTYIGEQFFGPGTRLTVL.